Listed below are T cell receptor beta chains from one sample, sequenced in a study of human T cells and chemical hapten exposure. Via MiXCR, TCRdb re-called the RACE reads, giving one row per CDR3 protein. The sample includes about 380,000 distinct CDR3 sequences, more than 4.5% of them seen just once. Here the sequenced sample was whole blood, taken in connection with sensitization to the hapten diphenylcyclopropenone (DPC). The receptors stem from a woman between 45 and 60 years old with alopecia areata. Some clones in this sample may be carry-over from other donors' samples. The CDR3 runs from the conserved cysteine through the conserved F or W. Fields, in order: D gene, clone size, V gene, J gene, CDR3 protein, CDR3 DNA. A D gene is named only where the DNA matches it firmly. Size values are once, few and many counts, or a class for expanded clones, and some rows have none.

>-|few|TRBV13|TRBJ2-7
CASSFRIGARYEQYF
TGTGCCAGCAGCTTCAGGATTGGGGCCCGCTACGAGCAGTACTTC
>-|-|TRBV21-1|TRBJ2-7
CASKCGYEQYF
TGTGCCAGCAAATGCGGGTACGAGCAGTACTTC
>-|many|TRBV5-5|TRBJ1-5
CASSLGPNSNQPQHF
TGTGCCAGCAGCTTAGGCCCGAATAGCAATCAGCCCCAGCATTTT
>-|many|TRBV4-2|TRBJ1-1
CASSQTWGGDTEAFF
TGTGCCAGCAGTCAAACTTGGGGGGGAGACACTGAAGCTTTCTTT
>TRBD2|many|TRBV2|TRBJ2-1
CASSEARALSGGPDNEQFF
TGTGCCAGCAGTGAAGCAAGGGCCCTTAGCGGGGGGCCCGACAATGAGCAGTTCTTC
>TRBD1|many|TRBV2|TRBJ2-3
CASSGGQNQDTQYF
TGTGCCAGCAGTGGGGGACAGAACCAAGATACGCAGTATTTT
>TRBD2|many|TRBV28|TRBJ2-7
CASSLLTTSVSVEQYF
TGTGCCAGCAGTCTTCTCACGACTAGCGTTTCGGTCGAGCAGTACTTC
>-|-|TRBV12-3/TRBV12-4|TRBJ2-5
CASSLWGRETQYF
TGTGCCAGCAGTTTGTGGGGGCGCGAGACCCAGTACTTC
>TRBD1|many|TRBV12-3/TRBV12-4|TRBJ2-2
CASTGQGVGNTGELFF
TGTGCCAGCACCGGACAGGGCGTGGGGAACACCGGGGAGCTGTTTTTT
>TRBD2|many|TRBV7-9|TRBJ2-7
CASSLALAGGREQYF
TGTGCCAGCAGCTTAGCGTTAGCGGGAGGACGCGAGCAGTACTTC
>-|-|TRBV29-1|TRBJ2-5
CSVYSRGRETQYF
TGCAGCGTATACTCCAGGGGCCGGGAGACCCAGTACTTC
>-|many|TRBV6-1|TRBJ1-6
CASSEVDRSRSPLHF
TGTGCCAGCAGTGAAGTCGACAGGTCGCGTTCACCCCTCCACTTT
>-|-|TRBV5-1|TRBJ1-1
CASSPSLQGAEAFF
TGCGCCAGCAGCCCAAGCCTTCAGGGAGCTGAAGCTTTCTTT
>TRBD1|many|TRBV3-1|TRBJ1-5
CASSQATGVSNQPQHF
TGTGCCAGCAGCCAGGCGACAGGGGTGAGCAATCAGCCCCAGCATTTT
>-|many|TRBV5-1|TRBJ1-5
CASSWAGRISNQPQHF
TGCGCCAGCAGCTGGGCGGGACGCATTAGCAATCAGCCCCAGCATTTT
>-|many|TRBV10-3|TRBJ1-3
CAIGTEAGNTIYF
TGTGCCATTGGGACGGAAGCTGGAAACACCATATATTTT
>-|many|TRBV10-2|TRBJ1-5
CASSENGNQPQHF
TGCGCCAGCAGTGAGAACGGCAATCAGCCCCAGCATTTT
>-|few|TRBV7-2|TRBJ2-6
CASSLARPSGANVLTF
TGTGCCAGCAGCTTAGCCAGGCCCTCTGGGGCCAACGTCCTGACTTTC
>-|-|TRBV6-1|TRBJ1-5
CASSNRASNQPQHF
TGTGCCAGCAGTAACAGGGCAAGCAATCAGCCCCAGCATTTT
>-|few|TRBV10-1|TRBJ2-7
CASSDHRDFSEQYF
TGCGCCAGCAGTGACCACAGGGACTTCAGCGAGCAGTACTTC
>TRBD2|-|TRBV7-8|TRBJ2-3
CASSYPESGITSDTQYF
TGTGCCAGCAGCTACCCTGAGAGCGGGATTACGTCCGATACGCAGTATTTT
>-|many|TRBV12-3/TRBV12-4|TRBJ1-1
CASSPVPNTEAFF
TGTGCCAGCAGCCCGGTTCCGAACACTGAAGCTTTCTTT
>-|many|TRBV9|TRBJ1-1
CASSVAAQMNTEAFF
TGTGCCAGCAGCGTAGCGGCACAGATGAACACTGAAGCTTTCTTT
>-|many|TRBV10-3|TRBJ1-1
CAISDGQMNTEAFF
TGTGCCATCAGTGACGGACAGATGAACACTGAAGCTTTCTTT
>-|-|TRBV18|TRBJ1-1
CASSPPGGAEAFF
TGTGCCAGCTCACCACCCGGCGGGGCCGAAGCTTTCTTT
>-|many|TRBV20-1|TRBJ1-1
CSVGRNTEAFF
TGCAGTGTCGGGCGGAACACTGAAGCTTTCTTT
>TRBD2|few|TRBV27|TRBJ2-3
CASFGLAGRTDTQYF
TGTGCCAGCTTTGGACTAGCGGGACGCACAGATACGCAGTATTTT
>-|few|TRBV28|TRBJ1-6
CASSLSTPQGASPLHF
TGTGCCAGCAGTTTATCAACACCACAGGGTGCCTCACCCCTCCACTTT